The rows below give T cell receptor beta chains drawn from one sample of a study of vaccination effects on CD4 cells after COVID-19. Only in-frame clones appear in the TCRdb table, and some are missing; sequencing was by immunoSEQ multiplex PCR. In the table there are 50,000 to 80,000 clones, roughly 80% of which are singletons. No antigen has been identified for these receptors. This material consisted of CD4+ T cells from PBMCs cultured without peptide, taken after COVID-19 vaccination. These receptors originate from a human donor who received a COVID-19 vaccine. CDR3s include the opening cysteine and the closing phenylalanine or tryptophan. D genes are given only for firm matches. Only part of the rows carry a size: once, few, many, or a class if the clone is expanded.

>TRBV9|.|.|TRBJ2-3
TGTGCCAGCAGCGTAGGAGCGGATACTAGCACAGATACGCAGTATTTT
CASSVGADTSTDTQYF
>TRBV19|few|.|TRBJ1-5
TGTGCCAGTAAACTCTACGGTCAGCCCCAGCATTTT
CASKLYGQPQHF
>TRBV7-8|.|.|TRBJ2-5
TGTGCCAGCAGCCGATGGGGGGCCGCGGAGACCCAGTACTTC
CASSRWGAAETQYF
>TRBV7-3|.|TRBD2|TRBJ2-5
TGTGCCAGCAGCTTAACCGGGACTAGTGGCGAGACCCAGTACTTC
CASSLTGTSGETQYF
>TRBV28|.|.|TRBJ2-2
TGTGCCAGCACGGATAGGGAGTTACGGAACACCGGGGAGCTGTTTTTT
CASTDRELRNTGELFF
>TRBV5-1|few|TRBD1|TRBJ1-6
TGCGCCAGCAGCTTGGGGCCCGACAGGGAGCATTCACCCCTCCACTTT
CASSLGPDREHSPLHF
>TRBV30|once|TRBD2|TRBJ2-1
TGTGCCTGGAAGGGACTAGCGGGGGCGAGCTCCTACAATGAGCAGTTCTTC
CAWKGLAGASSYNEQFF
>TRBV3-1/TRBV3-2|.|.|TRBJ2-2
TGTGCCAGCAGCAGAGACCTAGGTCAGTCGGGGGAGCTGTTTTTT
CASSRDLGQSGELFF
>TRBV5-1|.|.|TRBJ2-1
TGCGCCAGCAGCTTGGCGGGGGAGTATGAGCAGTTCTTC
CASSLAGEYEQFF
>TRBV6-5|.|TRBD1|TRBJ1-5
TGTGCCAGCAGTTCGACAGGGTTGCATCAGCCCCAGCATTTT
CASSSTGLHQPQHF
>TRBV7-2|.|.|TRBJ1-3
TGTGCCAGCAGCTCTTTCTTCGGGGGAAACACCATATATTTT
CASSSFFGGNTIYF
>TRBV9|.|.|TRBJ1-1
TGTGCCAGCAGCGTTTTGGCCTCGGGGACTGAAGCTTTCTTT
CASSVLASGTEAFF
>TRBV5-1|.|.|TRBJ1-2
TGCGCCAGCAGCTTGGGAACAGTAAACTATGGCTACACCTTC
CASSLGTVNYGYTF
>TRBV19|once|TRBD1|TRBJ1-5
TGTGCCAGTAGTATGGGCAGGGGGCCCAATCAGCCCCAGCATTTT
CASSMGRGPNQPQHF
>TRBV19|.|.|TRBJ1-1
TGTGCCAGTACCAAACCTAGGACGGGGGCAGATACTGAAGCTTTCTTT
CASTKPRTGADTEAFF
>TRBV3-1/TRBV3-2|.|.|TRBJ1-5
TGTGCCAGCAGCCCTTACGGGGCCGGCAATCAGCCCCAGCATTTT
CASSPYGAGNQPQHF
>TRBV12-3/TRBV12-4|.|.|TRBJ1-5
TGTGCCAGCAGTTTTTTAAGGGGAACCCAGCATTTT
CASSFLRGTQHF
>TRBV6-2/TRBV6-3|.|.|TRBJ1-2
TGTGCCAGCAGTGGGCGGTTTTTCTATGGCTACACCTTC
CASSGRFFYGYTF
>TRBV7-9|.|.|TRBJ1-6
TGTGCCAGCAGCTACCCACCAAGCCAGGGGCCCTATAATTCACCCCTCCACTTT
CASSYPPSQGPYNSPLHF
>TRBV7-9|.|TRBD1|TRBJ1-1
TGTGCCAGCAGCTTAGTCGGGACAGGGGACACTGAAGCTTTCTTT
CASSLVGTGDTEAFF
>TRBV18|.|.|TRBJ1-6
TGTGCCAGCTCACCCACCCTAAGGGCAGCCGATAATTCACCCCTCCACTTT
CASSPTLRAADNSPLHF
>TRBV7-3|.|TRBD1|TRBJ2-3
TGTGCCAGCAGCCTTACAGGGGCAGATACGCAGTATTTT
CASSLTGADTQYF
>TRBV6-5|.|.|TRBJ1-1
TGTGCCAGCAGTTACAAGTTGAACACTGAAGCTTTCTTT
CASSYKLNTEAFF
>TRBV19|.|.|TRBJ1-5
TGTGCCAGTAGTATCTTGGATCGGGCTTGGAAGCCCCAGCATTTT
CASSILDRAWKPQHF
>TRBV28|.|.|TRBJ1-6
TGTGCCAGCAGTTTGTCAGGCGTTTATTCACCCCTCCACTTT
CASSLSGVYSPLHF
>TRBV15|once|.|TRBJ2-3
TGTGCCACCAGCAGAGATGAGGAGGGAAACACAGATACGCAGTATTTT
CATSRDEEGNTDTQYF
>TRBV4-1|few|.|TRBJ1-2
TGCGCCAGCAGCCACGGGACTTTGAGTGGCTACACCTTC
CASSHGTLSGYTF
>TRBV3-1/TRBV3-2|few|.|TRBJ2-1
TGTGCCAGCAAAGGCGGGGCCCAGAGCTCCTACAATGAGCAGTTCTTC
CASKGGAQSSYNEQFF
>TRBV3-1/TRBV3-2|.|TRBD1|TRBJ1-2
TGTGCCAGCAGCCCGCTGGGCGGGACAGGGGAATATGGCTACACCTTC
CASSPLGGTGEYGYTF
>TRBV6-5|.|TRBD1|TRBJ2-5
TGTGCCAGCAGGGGGACAGGGAATCTCCAAGAGACCCAGTACTTC
CASRGTGNLQETQYF
>TRBV7-2|many|.|TRBJ2-1
TGTGCCAGCAGCTTTTTGAATGAGCAGTTCTTC
CASSFLNEQFF
>TRBV6-5|.|.|TRBJ1-1
TGTGCCAGCAGCGGCTCGGCAGGTATGAACACTGAAGCTTTCTTT
CASSGSAGMNTEAFF
>TRBV21-1|few|.|TRBJ2-1
TGTGCCAGCAGCAATCCGGGACACCTATACAATGAGCAGTTCTTC
CASSNPGHLYNEQFF
>TRBV6-5|.|.|TRBJ1-1
TGTGCCAGCAACCGACTGCAGGCCCCGAACACTGAAGCTTTCTTT
CASNRLQAPNTEAFF
>TRBV20-1|.|.|TRBJ1-4
TGCAGTCCCCGGAGAAATGAAAAACTGTTTTTT
CSPRRNEKLFF
>TRBV5-6|few|.|TRBJ1-1
TGTGCCAGCAGTCTCACGGGCAGCACTGAAGCTTTCTTT
CASSLTGSTEAFF
>TRBV3-1/TRBV3-2|.|TRBD1|TRBJ2-1
TGTGCCAGCAGCCAAGCTGGGACAGCAGATGAGCAGTTCTTC
CASSQAGTADEQFF
>TRBV5-1|.|.|TRBJ1-1
TGCGCCAGCAGCTACCGGACAGCCTCTGAAGCTTTCTTT
CASSYRTASEAFF
>TRBV7-9|.|.|TRBJ1-3
TGTGCCAGCGAACCCCCTTCGGTTTTGTCTGGAAACACCATATATTTT
CASEPPSVLSGNTIYF
>TRBV19|.|TRBD2|TRBJ2-3
TGTGCCAGTAGTATCCAGCGGGGGGCCAGCACAGATACGCAGTATTTT
CASSIQRGASTDTQYF
>TRBV24-1|.|.|TRBJ2-6
TGTGCCACCAGTGACTGGACGGACTCTGGGGCCAACGTCCTGACTTTC
CATSDWTDSGANVLTF
>TRBV6-5|.|.|TRBJ1-1
TGTGCCAGCACCGGAAGTGGACAGCCCACTGAAGCTTTCTTT
CASTGSGQPTEAFF
>TRBV7-3|.|.|TRBJ2-5
TGTGCCAGCAGCTTAACGACGGAGACCCAGTACTTC
CASSLTTETQYF
>TRBV3-1/TRBV3-2|.|.|TRBJ2-5
TGTGCCAGCAGCCAAGTCCGAGAGACCCAGTACTTC
CASSQVRETQYF
>TRBV24-1|.|.|TRBJ1-5
TGTGCCACCAGTTCTTCGAAGGACCAGCCCCAGCATTTT
CATSSSKDQPQHF